Listed below are T cell receptor beta chains from one sample, sequenced in a study of shared clonotypes between healthy human individuals. Sequencing used immunoSEQ multiplex PCR; TCRdb keeps in-frame clones, though not all of them. Of more than 550,000 clones in the sample, roughly two thirds were seen once. The material sequenced was memory CD4+ T cells sorted from blood. All receptors come from a woman aged 25 to 39 in good health. Both conserved end residues are part of each CDR3. D genes are given only for firm matches. For some rows the clone size is stated as once, few or many, or as a class when expanded; others skip it.

j_call	d_call	clone_size	v_call	cdr3_aa	cdr3_nt
TRBJ2-3	.	.	TRBV6-5	CASSPSGSTDTQYF	TGTGCCAGCAGTCCGAGCGGGAGCACAGATACGCAGTATTTT
TRBJ2-3	TRBD2	.	TRBV23-1	CASIPNGTWASGRANSPDTQYF	TGCGCCAGCATCCCGAACGGTACCTGGGCTAGCGGGAGGGCCAATTCCCCAGATACGCAGTATTTT
TRBJ2-3	TRBD2	.	TRBV11-2	CASSAQLARSTDTQYF	TGTGCCAGCAGCGCCCAACTAGCGAGAAGCACAGATACGCAGTATTTT
TRBJ2-1	.	.	TRBV29-1	CSGIRGFNEQFF	TGCAGCGGGATAAGAGGGTTCAATGAGCAGTTCTTC
TRBJ1-3	.	.	TRBV5-1	CASTPGTAGNTIYF	TGCGCCAGCACCCCCGGGACTGCTGGAAACACCATATATTTT
TRBJ2-1	TRBD2	.	TRBV10-2	CASSASGSGEQFF	TGCGCCAGCTCGGCTAGCGGGAGCGGAGAGCAGTTCTTC
TRBJ2-3	.	.	TRBV2	CATQGADTQYF	TGTGCCACCCAAGGCGCAGATACGCAGTATTTT
TRBJ2-3	.	few	TRBV14	CASSQDPTEVHTDTQYF	TGTGCCAGCAGCCAAGACCCCACAGAGGTGCACACAGATACGCAGTATTTT
TRBJ2-5	.	few	TRBV10-3	CAIRGSGETQYF	TGTGCCATCCGGGGGTCGGGAGAGACCCAGTACTTC
TRBJ2-2	.	once	TRBV5-1	CASSLEVAGELFF	TGCGCCAGCAGCTTGGAAGTCGCCGGGGAGCTGTTTTTT
TRBJ2-7	TRBD2	.	TRBV28	CASGSWYEQYF	TGTGCTAGCGGGAGCTGGTACGAGCAGTACTTC
TRBJ2-1	TRBD2	.	TRBV2	CASSYSGSSYNEQFF	TGTGCCAGCAGCTATAGCGGGAGCTCCTACAATGAGCAGTTCTTC
TRBJ2-5	.	.	TRBV5-1	CASSFQGEETQYF	TGCGCCAGCAGCTTTCAGGGCGAAGAGACCCAGTACTTC
TRBJ2-3	.	.	TRBV5-1	CASTTSHTDTQYF	TGCGCCAGCACCACTTCCCACACAGATACGCAGTATTTT
TRBJ2-3	TRBD2	.	TRBV28	CASSHLWTSGRSVTDTQYF	TGTGCCAGCAGTCACCTTTGGACTAGCGGGAGATCGGTCACAGATACGCAGTATTTT
TRBJ2-7	.	few	TRBV11-2	CASSLGTSREQYF	TGTGCCAGCAGCCTGGGGACTTCACGCGAGCAGTACTTC
TRBJ2-3	.	.	TRBV7-7	CASSLLGGADTQYF	TGTGCCAGCAGCTTATTGGGGGGCGCAGATACGCAGTATTTT
TRBJ1-3	TRBD1	.	TRBV2	CASSPVGTALSGNTIYF	TGTGCCAGCAGTCCCGTAGGGACAGCCCTCTCTGGAAACACCATATATTTT
TRBJ1-3	.	.	TRBV4-2	CASSQDYDGPRGNTIYF	TGTGCCAGCAGCCAAGATTATGACGGGCCGAGAGGAAACACCATATATTTT
TRBJ2-7	TRBD2	once	TRBV28	CASTAGGRSYEQYF	TGTGCCAGCACCGCGGGGGGCAGATCCTACGAGCAGTACTTC
TRBJ2-2	.	few	TRBV6-4	CASSVLVGTGELFF	TGTGCCAGCAGTGTACTGGTAGGCACCGGGGAGCTGTTTTTT
TRBJ2-5	TRBD2	.	TRBV7-2	CASSLAAGGGAQYF	TGTGCCAGCAGCTTAGCGGCGGGTGGGGGGGCCCAGTACTTC
TRBJ1-2	.	.	TRBV6-5	CASSYTPTTNYGYTF	TGTGCCAGCAGTTACACTCCTACAACTAACTATGGCTACACCTTC
TRBJ2-2	TRBD1	.	TRBV28	CASSYDRGATGELFF	TGTGCCAGCAGTTACGACAGGGGAGCCACCGGGGAGCTGTTTTTT
TRBJ2-5	TRBD2	few	TRBV11-2	CASLVDGGRETQYF	TGTGCCAGCCTTGTAGACGGGGGGAGGGAGACCCAGTACTTC
TRBJ1-3	.	.	TRBV7-2	CASSLALAGASGNTIYF	TGTGCCAGCAGCTTAGCGCTTGCGGGTGCATCTGGAAACACCATATATTTT
TRBJ1-2	.	many	TRBV6-5	CASIVDLNYGYTF	TGTGCCAGCATTGTAGACCTTAACTATGGCTACACCTTC
TRBJ1-1	.	.	TRBV27	CASSPTQNTEAFF	TGTGCCAGCAGTCCAACCCAGAACACTGAAGCTTTCTTT